The 21 T cell receptor beta chains reported below all come from one sample, sequenced in a study of blood T cell repertoires in COVID-19. Produced via immunoSEQ multiplex PCR; TCRdb's table is partial and in-frame only. Of 100,000 or so clones listed, approximately 89% are singletons. The specimen was peripheral blood. The receptors were sampled from a man in his 60s with acute or convalescent COVID-19.

The chain employs TRBV5-6 and TRBJ2-5, with 14 positions matching TRBD2. V was clipped by 4 bases and J by 5 bases; unmatched bases: 4. The germline V gene has CDR1 SGHDT and CDR2 YYEEEE. CDR3 size: 15 residues. The CDR3 sequence is CASSLRLAGGETQYF. The CDR3 DNA follows: TGTGCCAGCAGCCTCAGACTAGCGGGAGGGGAGACCCAGTACTTC.

This clone has a single count. CDR3 nucleotide sequence: TGTGCCAGCAGCGTAGCAGGGAATCAGAACACTGAAGCTTTCTTT. Translation: CASSVAGNQNTEAFF. This chain joins TRBV9 and TRBJ1-1; D possibly corresponds to TRBD1 (5 bases). Germline CDR1 SGDLS, CDR2 YYNGEE. Trimming cost V 0 bases and J 1 base, with 10 bases left between them. This CDR3 region has 15 residues.

The chain carries TRBV5-6 and TRBJ1-2, with TRBD1 identical over 8 bases. The germline V gene has CDR1 SGHDT and CDR2 YYEEEE. V gave up 4 bases and J gave up 3 bases; unmatched junction bases: 8. The CDR3 extends over 15 amino acids. CDR3 DNA: TGTGCCAGCAGCCCGAGACTGGACAGGGACTATGGCTACACCTTC. It is translated as CASSPRLDRDYGYTF.

The J gene is TRBJ1-2, the V gene TRBV6-4; tentative D call: TRBD1 (5 bases). This CDR3 contains 14 residues. V lost 0 bases and J lost 7, with 12 bases in between. The germline CDR1 and CDR2 sequences are MRHNA and SNTAGT. CDR3 sequence reads: CASSDSAGEGGYTF. In nucleotides, the CDR3 is TGTGCCAGCAGTGACTCGGCGGGGGAAGGTGGCTACACCTTC.

This sequence joins TRBV10-3 and TRBJ1-3; D call uncertain. The germline V gene has CDR1 ENHRY and CDR2 SYGVKD. There are 12 residues in the CDR3. V lost 2 bases to trimming and J lost 8 bases, with 7 bases between them. CDR3 DNA sequence: TGTGCCATCAGTGAGATGTCGGACACCATATATTTT. Encoded protein: CAISEMSDTIYF.

This clone was detected once. The V call is TRBV19, the J call TRBJ2-3; tentatively, D is TRBD2 (6 bases). The V gene lost 11 bases and the J gene lost 5 bases, with 20 bases spanning the gap. The CDR3 extends over 14 amino acids. CDR1 is LNHDA and CDR2 is SQIVND in the germline V gene (reference sequence). In DNA, the CDR3 is TGTGCCGCGGCTGCGGGGATTGAGGGAGATACGCAGTATTTT. Its protein is CAAAAGIEGDTQYF.

The chain combines TRBV7-3 with TRBJ2-5; D remains ambiguous. The CDR3 contains 13 residues. CDR1 is SGHTA and CDR2 is FQGTGA in the germline V gene. V was clipped by 5 bases and J by 0 bases, with 7 bases between them. This CDR3 reads CASSPDNQETQYF. The CDR3 bases are TGTGCCAGCAGCCCAGACAACCAAGAGACCCAGTACTTC.

The V gene is TRBV19, the J gene TRBJ1-5; TRBD1 matches at 9 bases. V gave up 5 bases and J gave up 6 bases; unmatched junction bases: 5. The CDR3 extends over 14 amino acids. The germline V gene encodes CDR1 LNHDA and CDR2 SQIVND (reference sequence). The CDR3 sequence: CASSPRDRVQPQHF. Written as DNA, the CDR3 is TGTGCCAGTAGTCCCCGGGACAGGGTTCAGCCCCAGCATTTT.

This clone was observed a single time. In this CDR3 the conserved last residue, phenylalanine or tryptophan, is missing, so a read error is likely. The limits of the CDR3 on the DNA are not certain, so only TCRdb's listed CDR3 is given. The J gene is TRBJ1-1, the V gene TRBV4-1; the table's D call of TRBD1 was not tested on the DNA. Germline CDR1 and CDR2: MGHRA and YSYEKL. Counting both end residues, the CDR3 totals 13 amino acids. Here the CDR3 reads CASSQELRQEIFI.

The rearrangement joins TRBV5-1 to TRBJ1-6; tentative D call: TRBD1 (6 bases). The CDR3 is made up of 14 amino acids. V lost 4 bases and J 8 bases, leaving 13 bases between the germline ends. Germline CDR1 is SGHRS and CDR2 is YFSETQ. The CDR3 DNA reads TGCGCCAGCAGCGGGGACAAGGACCATTCACCCCTCCACTTT. This translates into CASSGDKDHSPLHF.

The V gene is TRBV6-5, the J gene TRBJ1-4; possibly TRBD1 for D (6 bases). Trimming left V 4 bases short and J 4 bases short, with 10 bases between. Germline loops: CDR1 MNHEY, CDR2 SVGAGI. The CDR3 totals 14 residues. The DNA of the CDR3 is TGTGCCAGCAGTTTCGGACAGTTTAATGAAAAACTGTTTTTT. Its protein is CASSFGQFNEKLFF.

The rearrangement joins TRBV9 to TRBJ1-4, with 11 bases matching TRBD1. From germline, CDR1 is SGDLS and CDR2 YYNGEE. The V and J ends lost 2 bases and 8 bases, in that order; junction bases with no gene match: 8. The CDR3 has 16 residues. The chain's CDR3 is CASSVDGQGALEKLFF. In DNA, the CDR3 is TGTGCCAGCAGCGTGGATGGACAGGGGGCCCTCGAAAAACTGTTTTTT. The variable domain in full, completed from reference TRBV9 and TRBJ1-4, reads DSGVTQTPKHLITATGQRVTLRCSPRSGDLSVYWYQQSLDQGLQFLIQYYNGEERAKGNILERFSAQQFPDLHSELNLSSLELGDSALYFCASSVDGQGALEKLFFGSGTQLSVL.

V gene TRBV24-1 combines with J gene TRBJ1-4, with a possible D match to TRBD1 (5 bases). CDR3 size: 14 residues. Germline-derived CDR1 and CDR2 are KGHDR and SFDVKD. V was cut by 6 bases and J by 8 bases, with 15 bases left in between. CDR3 bases: TGTGCCACCAGTTCGACAGTTCTGCGGGAAAAACTGTTTTTT. Its translation: CATSSTVLREKLFF.

The gene calls are TRBV5-1 and TRBJ2-3, with D tentatively TRBD2 (6 bases). The germline V gene encodes CDR1 SGHRS and CDR2 YFSETQ. Trimming left V 0 bases short and J 2 bases short, with 16 bases between. This CDR3 region has 17 residues. In nucleotides, the CDR3 is TGCGCCAGCAGCTTGGGGAGGGCGCGGACGCCCACAGATACGCAGTATTTT. Protein: CASSLGRARTPTDTQYF.

This clone was recorded only once. The CDR3 here is CASSPGQVSYNEQFF. The CDR3 DNA is TGTGCCAGCAGCCCGGGACAGGTCTCCTACAATGAGCAGTTCTTC. The genes are TRBV5-6 and TRBJ2-1; the match to TRBD1 covers 8 bases. The V gene's germline CDR1 is SGHDT and CDR2 YYEEEE. The CDR3 consists of 15 residues. V shed 4 bases, J shed 0 bases, and the junction held 3 bases outside the gene matches.

V gene TRBV3-1 (or the pseudogene TRBV3-2) combines with J gene TRBJ2-7; no clear D gene. V was clipped by 0 bases and J by 0 bases, with 6 bases between them. Per germline, CDR1 LGHDT and CDR2 YNNKEL (reference sequence). This CDR3 comprises 14 residues. The CDR3 nucleotides are TGTGCCAGCAGCCAAGATCCCAGCTCCTACGAGCAGTACTTC. It translates to CASSQDPSSYEQYF.

This clone was recorded a few times. This chain connects TRBV5-1 to TRBJ2-5; 7 bases match TRBD1. The CDR3 runs 16 residues. The germline V gene encodes CDR1 SGHRS and CDR2 YFSETQ. Trimming cost V 0 bases and J 2 bases; bases outside gene matches: 7. The DNA for the CDR3 is TGCGCCAGCAGCTTGGCCGCGCGGACAGGACAAGAGACCCAGTACTTC. Encoded protein: CASSLAARTGQETQYF.

V and J are TRBV4-1 and TRBJ2-7; TRBD1 is a possible D gene (6 bases). Germline CDR1 reads MGHRA; CDR2 reads YSYEKL. The germline V and J ends were trimmed by 0 bases and 0 bases, with 9 bases remaining between them. The CDR3 length is 15 residues. CDR3 bases: TGCGCCAGCAGCCAAGATCGGGACATCTCCTACGAGCAGTACTTC. It is translated as CASSQDRDISYEQYF.

V and J are TRBV2 and TRBJ2-3; 9 positions agree with TRBD2. The V gene's germline CDR1 is SNHLY and CDR2 FYNNEI. V shed 4 bases and J 1 base; nucleotides not matched to a gene: 3. The CDR3 has 15 amino acids. The CDR3 region has the DNA TGTGCCAGCAGTGGCCGACTAGCGGGCACAGATACGCAGTATTTT. It codes for CASSGRLAGTDTQYF.

The V and J genes are TRBV19 and TRBJ1-2; 7 bases line up with TRBD1. This CDR3 region has 16 residues. J gave up 4 bases and V 6 bases, and 14 bases lay outside the gene matches. Germline V gene sequence: CDR1 LNHDA, CDR2 SQIVND (reference sequence). The CDR3 protein is CASSPTPDRNAYGYTF. In nucleotides, the CDR3 is TGTGCCAGTAGCCCTACGCCGGACAGGAACGCCTATGGCTACACCTTC. Full variable domain (missing parts from reference TRBV19 and TRBJ1-2): DGGITQSPKYLFRKEGQNVTLSCEQNLNHDAMYWYRQDPGQGLRLIYYSQIVNDFQKGDIAEGYSVSREKKESFPLTVTSAQKNPTAFYLCASSPTPDRNAYGYTFGSGTRLTVV.

The chain uses TRBV7-3 and TRBJ2-2; D possibly corresponds to TRBD2 (6 bases). CDR3 size: 15 residues. The V and J ends lost 3 bases and 1 base respectively, with 9 bases between them. CDR1 and CDR2 from the germline V gene are SGHTA and FQGTGA. The CDR3 DNA is TGTGCCAGCAGCTTGGACGGGGGGAACACCGGGGAGCTGTTTTTT. Translated: CASSLDGGNTGELFF.